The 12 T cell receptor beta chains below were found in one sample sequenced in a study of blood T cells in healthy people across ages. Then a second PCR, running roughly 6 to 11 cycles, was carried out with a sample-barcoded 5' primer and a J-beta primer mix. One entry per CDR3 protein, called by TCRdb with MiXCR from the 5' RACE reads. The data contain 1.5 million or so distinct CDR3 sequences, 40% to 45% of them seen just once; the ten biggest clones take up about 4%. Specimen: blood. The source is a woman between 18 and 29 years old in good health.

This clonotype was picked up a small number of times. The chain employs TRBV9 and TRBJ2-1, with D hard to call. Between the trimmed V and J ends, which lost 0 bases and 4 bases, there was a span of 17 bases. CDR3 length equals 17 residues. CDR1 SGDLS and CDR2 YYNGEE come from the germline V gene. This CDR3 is CASSVEEDPSVYNEQFF. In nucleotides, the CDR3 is TGTGCCAGCAGCGTAGAAGAGGATCCTTCCGTGTACAATGAGCAGTTCTTC. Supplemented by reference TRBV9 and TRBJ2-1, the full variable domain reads DSGVTQTPKHLITATGQRVTLRCSPRSGDLSVYWYQQSLDQGLQFLIQYYNGEERAKGNILERFSAQQFPDLHSELNLSSLELGDSALYFCASSVEEDPSVYNEQFFGPGTRLTVL.

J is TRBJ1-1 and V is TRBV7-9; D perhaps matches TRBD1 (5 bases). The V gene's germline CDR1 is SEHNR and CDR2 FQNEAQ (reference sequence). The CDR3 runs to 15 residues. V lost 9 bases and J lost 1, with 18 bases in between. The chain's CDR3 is CASWYPGGPNTEAFF. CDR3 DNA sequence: TGTGCCAGTTGGTATCCCGGGGGTCCGAACACTGAAGCTTTCTTT. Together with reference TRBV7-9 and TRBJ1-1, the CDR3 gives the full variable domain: DTGVSQNPRHKITKRGQNVTFRCDPISEHNRLYWYRQTLGQGPEFLTYFQNEAQLEKSRLLSDRFSAERPKGSFSTLEIQRTEQGDSAMYLCASWYPGGPNTEAFFGQGTRLTVV.

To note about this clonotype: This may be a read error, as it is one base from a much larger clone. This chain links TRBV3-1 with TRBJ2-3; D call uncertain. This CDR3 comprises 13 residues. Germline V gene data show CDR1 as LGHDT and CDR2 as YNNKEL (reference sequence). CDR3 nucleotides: TGTGCCAGCAGCCATCGCGGCACAGATACGCTGTATTTT. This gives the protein CASSHRGTDTLYF.

In DNA form, the CDR3 reads TGTGCCAGCAGTTTGGGCGCACGAGGATCCTACGAGCAGTACTTC. It yields the protein CASSLGARGSYEQYF. V is TRBV27 and J is TRBJ2-7; D call uncertain. Germline CDR1 is MNHEY and CDR2 is SMNVEV (reference sequence). Trimming stripped 3 bases from V and 1 base from J, with 13 bases between. The length of the CDR3 is 15 residues.

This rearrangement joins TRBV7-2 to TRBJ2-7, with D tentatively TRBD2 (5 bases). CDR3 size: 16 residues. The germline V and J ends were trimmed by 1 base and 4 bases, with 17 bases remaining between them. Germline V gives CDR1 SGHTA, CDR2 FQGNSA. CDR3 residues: CASSLGGYRTHYEQYF. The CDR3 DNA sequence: TGTGCCAGCAGCTTAGGAGGGTATAGGACTCATTACGAGCAGTACTTC.

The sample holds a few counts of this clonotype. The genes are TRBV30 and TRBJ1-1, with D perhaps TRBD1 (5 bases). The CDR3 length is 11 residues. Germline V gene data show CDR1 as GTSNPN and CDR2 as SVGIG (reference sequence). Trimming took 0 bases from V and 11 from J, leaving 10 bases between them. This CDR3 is CAWSVGGNAFF. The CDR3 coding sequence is TGTGCCTGGAGTGTTGGGGGTAACGCTTTCTTT.

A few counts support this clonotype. The CDR3 spells CSARRRQNTEAFF. The CDR3 coding sequence is TGCAGTGCTAGACGCAGACAGAACACTGAAGCTTTCTTT. V gene TRBV20-1 combines with J gene TRBJ1-1; D ambiguous. Between the trimmed V and J ends, which lost 2 bases and 1 base, there was a span of 8 bases. The germline CDR1 and CDR2 sequences are DFQATT and SNEGSKA (reference sequence). This CDR3 has 13 amino acids.

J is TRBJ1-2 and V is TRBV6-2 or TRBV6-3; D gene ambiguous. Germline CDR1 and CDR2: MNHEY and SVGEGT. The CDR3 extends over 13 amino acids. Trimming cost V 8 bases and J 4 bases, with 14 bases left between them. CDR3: CASGVGGPYGYTF. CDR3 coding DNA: TGTGCCAGCGGCGTCGGAGGGCCCTATGGCTACACCTTC.

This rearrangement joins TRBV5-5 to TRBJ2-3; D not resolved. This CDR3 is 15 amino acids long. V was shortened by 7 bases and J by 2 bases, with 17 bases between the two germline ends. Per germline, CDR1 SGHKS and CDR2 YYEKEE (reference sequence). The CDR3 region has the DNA TGTGCCAGCGCGCGGCAAGCGTTTCCCACAGATACGCAGTATTTT. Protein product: CASARQAFPTDTQYF.

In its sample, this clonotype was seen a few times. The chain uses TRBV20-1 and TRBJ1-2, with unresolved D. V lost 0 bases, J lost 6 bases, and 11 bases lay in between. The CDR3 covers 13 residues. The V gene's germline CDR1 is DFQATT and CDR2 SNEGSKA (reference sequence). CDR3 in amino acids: CSARDPTHNGYTF. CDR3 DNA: TGCAGTGCTAGAGATCCTACACACAATGGCTACACCTTC.

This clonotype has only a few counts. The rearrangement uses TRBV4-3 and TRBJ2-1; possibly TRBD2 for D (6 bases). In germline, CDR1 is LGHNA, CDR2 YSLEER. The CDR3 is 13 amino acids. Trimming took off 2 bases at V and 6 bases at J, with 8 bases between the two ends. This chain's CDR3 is CASSQRDFNEQFF. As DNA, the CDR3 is TGCGCCAGCAGCCAACGGGACTTCAATGAGCAGTTCTTC.

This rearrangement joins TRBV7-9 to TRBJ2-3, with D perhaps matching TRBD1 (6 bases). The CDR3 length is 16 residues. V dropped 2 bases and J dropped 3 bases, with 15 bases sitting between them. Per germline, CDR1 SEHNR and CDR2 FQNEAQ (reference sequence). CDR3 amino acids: CASSLKAGEWTDTQYF. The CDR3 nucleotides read TGTGCCAGCAGCTTAAAGGCAGGGGAGTGGACAGATACGCAGTATTTT.